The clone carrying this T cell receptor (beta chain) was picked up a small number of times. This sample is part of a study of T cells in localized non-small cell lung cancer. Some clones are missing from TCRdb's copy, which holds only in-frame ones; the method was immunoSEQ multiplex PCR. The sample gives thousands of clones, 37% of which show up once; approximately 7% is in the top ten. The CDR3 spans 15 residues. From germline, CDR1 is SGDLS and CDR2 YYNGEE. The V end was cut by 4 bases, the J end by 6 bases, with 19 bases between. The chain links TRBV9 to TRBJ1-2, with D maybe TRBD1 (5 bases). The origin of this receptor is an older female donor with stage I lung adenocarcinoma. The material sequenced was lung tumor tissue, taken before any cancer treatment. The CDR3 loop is CASSPGDLGVDGYTF. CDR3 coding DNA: TGTGCCAGCAGCCCTGGGGACCTGGGCGTGGATGGCTACACCTTC. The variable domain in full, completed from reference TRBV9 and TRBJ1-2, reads DSGVTQTPKHLITATGQRVTLRCSPRSGDLSVYWYQQSLDQGLQFLIQYYNGEERAKGNILERFSAQQFPDLHSELNLSSLELGDSALYFCASSPGDLGVDGYTFGSGTRLTVV.